The T cell receptor (beta chain) under discussion was sequenced for a study of blood T cell repertoires in COVID-19. This CDR3 has 15 amino acids. Germline assignment: CDR1 SGDLS and CDR2 YYNGEE. V was clipped by 4 bases and J by 4 bases, with 16 bases between them. Only in-frame clones appear in the TCRdb table, and some are missing; sequencing was by immunoSEQ multiplex PCR. The sample consists of about 500,000 clones, 89% of them appearing once. The sample taken for sequencing was peripheral blood. The receptor's source is a man aged 18 to 35 with COVID-19, enrolled during active disease. The chain is built from TRBV9 and TRBJ2-3; D is unresolved. CDR3 loop: CASSIEARSSDTQYF. CDR3 nucleotide sequence: TGTGCCAGCAGCATCGAGGCGCGGAGTTCAGATACGCAGTATTTT.